Below, 27 T cell receptor beta chains from the same sample are listed, as sequenced in a study of T-cell memory formation after mild COVID-19. TCRdb fed the 5' RACE reads into MiXCR, producing one record per CDR3 protein. The sample holds about 360,000 distinct CDR3 sequences; 13% to 15% are singletons and the top ten take 22%. The sample was PBMCs or a T cell subset sorted from them (not recorded which). Source of these receptors: a man between 18 and 35 years old who had mild COVID-19 (a few samples of this study predate the infection). Cell type and time point are not known.

This clonotype has at least ten counts. The chain employs TRBV15 and TRBJ2-2; a weak D match, TRBD1 (5 bases). Germline CDR1 and CDR2: LNHNV and YYDKDF (reference sequence). The CDR3 runs 14 residues. The V end lost 2 bases, the J end lost 6 bases, and 10 bases lay between the germline ends. The CDR3 region is CATSRQGSAGELFF. CDR3 in DNA: TGTGCCACCAGCAGACAGGGAAGTGCCGGGGAGCTGTTTTTT.

The chain couples TRBV28 to TRBJ1-6; no firm D call. Germline V CDR1 and CDR2: MDHEN, SYDVKM. The CDR3 covers 17 residues. Trimming removed 3 bases at V and 6 bases at J, with 18 bases between. The CDR3 sequence: CASSFPGPLPVNSPLHF. As DNA, the CDR3 is TGTGCCAGCAGTTTTCCGGGTCCTCTTCCGGTTAATTCACCCCTCCACTTT.

In this sample, this clonotype turned up a few times. The chain links TRBV6-5 to TRBJ1-2, with unresolved D. The CDR3 consists of 11 residues. The V end was cut by 3 bases, the J end by 8 bases, with 7 bases between. CDR1 MNHEY and CDR2 SVGAGI come from the germline V gene. Written as DNA, the CDR3 is TGTGCCAGCAGTTATGGGGAGGGCTACACCTTC. This encodes CASSYGEGYTF.

This clonotype was seen just once. This sequence joins TRBV18 and TRBJ2-7; TRBD2 might be the D (6 bases). From germline, CDR1 is KGHSH and CDR2 LQKENI. The CDR3 covers 14 residues. Trimming left V 2 bases short and J 2 bases short, with 10 bases between. The CDR3 DNA is TGTGCCAGCTCACCAGTGGGAGGCCCCTACGAGCAGTACGTC. Encoded protein: CASSPVGGPYEQYV.

The CDR3 bases are TGTGCCAGTAGTATAATTTCGGGTCAGCCCCAGCATTTT. Amino acid sequence: CASSIISGQPQHF. The V and J genes are TRBV19 and TRBJ1-5; the D is unclear. V gave up 2 bases and J gave up 6 bases, with 8 bases separating them. The length of the CDR3 is 13 residues. From germline, CDR1 is LNHDA and CDR2 SQIVND (reference sequence).

The V call is TRBV4-3, the J call TRBJ1-4; possible D gene TRBD1, 6 bases. The CDR3 length is 14 residues. CDR1 is LGHNA and CDR2 is YSLEER in the germline V gene. Between the trimmed V and J ends, which lost 1 base and 8 bases, there was a span of 11 bases. As DNA, the CDR3 is TGCGCCAGCAGCCAAGGTCCAGGGGACGAAAAACTGTTTTTT. This encodes CASSQGPGDEKLFF.

This clonotype has more than one count but fewer than ten. V gene TRBV4-2 combines with J gene TRBJ2-1; the match to TRBD2 covers 7 bases. Per germline, CDR1 LGHNA and CDR2 YNFKEQ. J lost 1 base, V lost 2 bases, and 5 bases had no gene match. CDR3 size: 16 residues. The CDR3 reads CASSQSGLDSYNEQFF. The CDR3 region has the DNA TGTGCCAGCAGCCAATCTGGACTAGATTCCTACAATGAGCAGTTCTTC.

This clonotype was picked up a small number of times. The rearrangement links TRBV7-6 to TRBJ2-5, with D tentatively TRBD2 (6 bases). The CDR3 length is 15 residues. With 1 base removed from V and 3 bases from J, the gap between germline ends came to 12 bases. Germline values: CDR1 SGHVS, CDR2 FNYEAQ. The DNA of the CDR3 is TGTGCCAGCAGCTTAGGGGCGGGGACTGAAGAGACCCAGTACTTC. Translation gives CASSLGAGTEETQYF. Combining the CDR3 with reference TRBV7-6 and TRBJ2-5 gives the whole variable domain GAGVSQSPRYKVTKRGQDVALRCDPISGHVSLYWYRQALGQGPEFLTYFNYEAQQDKSGLPNDRFSAERPEGSISTLTIQRTEQRDSAMYRCASSLGAGTEETQYFGPGTRLLVL.

This clonotype was detected ten times or more. The J gene is TRBJ1-2, the V gene TRBV5-1; D might be TRBD1 (5 bases). Germline V lookup: CDR1 SGHRS, CDR2 YFSETQ. Trimming removed 0 bases at V and 6 bases at J, with 12 bases between. The CDR3 has 14 residues. In nucleotides, the CDR3 is TGCGCCAGCAGCTTGGCGGGGCCCTCCGATGGCTACACCTTC. Amino acids: CASSLAGPSDGYTF.

This clonotype showed up many times. The chain recombines TRBV20-1 with TRBJ2-2; D is perhaps TRBD1 (6 bases). This CDR3 contains 14 residues. Between the trimmed V and J ends, which lost 3 bases and 4 bases, there was a span of 12 bases. Germline V gene sequence: CDR1 DFQATT, CDR2 SNEGSKA (reference sequence). CDR3: CSASKQGGTGELFF. CDR3 nucleotides: TGCAGTGCTAGTAAACAGGGTGGCACCGGGGAGCTGTTTTTT.

This clonotype was picked up a small number of times. V gene TRBV20-1 combines with J gene TRBJ2-3; TRBD2 aligns across 9 bases. CDR3 length: 18 residues. Per germline, CDR1 DFQATT and CDR2 SNEGSKA (reference sequence). With 5 bases clipped from V and 0 bases from J, the junction kept 15 bases outside the gene matches. CDR3 sequence: CSAGRNSGGPPSTDTQYF. The DNA for the CDR3 is TGCAGTGCTGGAAGGAATAGCGGGGGACCCCCTAGCACAGATACGCAGTATTTT.

This clonotype was detected only a few times. The chain joins TRBV28 to TRBJ2-3; 8 nucleotides match TRBD1. The CDR3 is made up of 16 amino acids. From germline, CDR1 is MDHEN and CDR2 SYDVKM. The V and J ends lost 4 bases and 5 bases, in that order; junction bases with no gene match: 11. The CDR3 sequence is CASSCSDRVGRDTQYF. In DNA form, the CDR3 reads TGTGCCAGCAGTTGCTCGGACAGGGTCGGTAGAGATACGCAGTATTTT.

This clonotype was seen ten or more times. The rearrangement uses TRBV20-1 and TRBJ2-7, with 8 bases matching TRBD1. V was clipped by 0 bases and J by 6 bases; unmatched bases: 7. The CDR3 contains 14 residues. Germline V CDR1 and CDR2: DFQATT, SNEGSKA (reference sequence). The CDR3 nucleotides are TGCAGTGCTAGAGATCGGACAGGGCGGACCGAGCAGTACTTC. It yields the protein CSARDRTGRTEQYF.

This clonotype was observed a few times. The chain couples TRBV20-1 to TRBJ1-6; D is ambiguous. V lost 0 bases and J 0 bases, leaving 12 bases between the germline ends. CDR1 and CDR2 from the germline V gene are DFQATT and SNEGSKA (reference sequence). The CDR3 loop spans 17 amino acids. CDR3: CSARDWSRSSYNSPLHF. Written as DNA, the CDR3 is TGCAGTGCTAGAGATTGGTCAAGGAGCTCCTATAATTCACCCCTCCACTTT.

This clonotype was seen a handful of times. The chain employs TRBV18 and TRBJ1-1; possible D gene TRBD1, 5 bases. The V gene lost 1 base and the J gene lost 4 bases, with 16 bases spanning the gap. The CDR3 is made up of 16 amino acids. From germline, CDR1 is KGHSH and CDR2 LQKENI. The chain's CDR3 is CASSPLGTDTGTEAFF. CDR3 DNA: TGTGCCAGCTCACCACTAGGGACCGACACGGGCACTGAAGCTTTCTTT.

There are a few counts of this clonotype. The V gene is TRBV5-1, the J gene TRBJ1-1, with a weak D call TRBD1 (6 bases). CDR1 and CDR2 (germline): SGHRS, YFSETQ. The CDR3 is 17 residues long. V lost 2 bases and J 7 bases, leaving 24 bases between the germline ends. Written as DNA, the CDR3 is TGCGCCAGCAGCTTCAGGGGCCCCAGGGAGTTTGCTGATGAAGCTTTCTTT. Its protein is CASSFRGPREFADEAFF.

Ten or more counts support this clonotype. The chain couples TRBV20-1 to TRBJ2-7; D gene ambiguous. Germline-derived CDR1 and CDR2 are DFQATT and SNEGSKA (reference sequence). This CDR3 is built from 13 residues. With 2 bases removed from V and 4 bases from J, the gap between germline ends came to 12 bases. CDR3 nucleotide sequence: TGCAGTGCTAGACCTGGAAGTCTATACGAGCAGTACGTC. Protein sequence: CSARPGSLYEQYV.

The chain carries TRBV4-3 and TRBJ2-1; D may be TRBD1 (6 bases). This CDR3 is 15 amino acids long. V was pared by 6 bases and J by 0 bases, with 12 bases between. The V gene's germline CDR1 is LGHNA and CDR2 YSLEER. The DNA for the CDR3 is TGCGCCAGCAGACCTGGCAGGGGCTCCTACAATGAGCAGTTCTTC. Its translation: CASRPGRGSYNEQFF.

There are many counts of this clonotype. This sequence joins TRBV5-1 and TRBJ2-7; no definite D call. Germline loops: CDR1 SGHRS, CDR2 YFSETQ. This CDR3 has 12 residues. Trimming left V 3 bases short and J 5 bases short, with 9 bases between. The CDR3 bases are TGCGCCAGCAGCTGGCTGGGGAACGAGCAGTACTTC. This encodes CASSWLGNEQYF.

The CDR3 DNA sequence: TGTGCCAGCAGTGAATTGCCGGCAGGACTTACCTCCTACGAGCAGTACTTC. This translates into CASSELPAGLTSYEQYF. The V call is TRBV6-1, the J call TRBJ2-7; D is possibly TRBD2 (5 bases). The germline CDR1 and CDR2 sequences are MNHNS and SASEGT. The length of the CDR3 is 17 residues. The ends were cut back, 2 bases at V and 0 bases at J, with 17 bases in the middle.

This sequence joins TRBV6-5 and TRBJ2-3; D is undetermined. Germline CDR1 is MNHEY and CDR2 is SVGAGI. This CDR3 has 13 amino acids. V dropped 10 bases and J dropped 2 bases, with 13 bases sitting between them. CDR3 coding DNA: TGTGCCACCCAGACCCCCCTCACAGATACGCAGTATTTT. Amino acid sequence: CATQTPLTDTQYF.

This sequence joins TRBV5-1 and TRBJ1-2; D uncertain. Germline V gene sequence: CDR1 SGHRS, CDR2 YFSETQ. The CDR3 contains 15 residues. Trimming pared 0 bases from V and 0 bases from J, leaving 9 bases between. The chain's CDR3 is CASSLVGSANYGYTF. CDR3 DNA sequence: TGCGCCAGCAGCTTGGTAGGCAGCGCTAACTATGGCTACACCTTC.

The chain couples TRBV6-1 to TRBJ2-3; 7 positions match TRBD2. The CDR3 loop spans 16 amino acids. Trimming cost V 8 bases and J 4 bases; bases outside gene matches: 15. Germline V lookup: CDR1 MNHNS, CDR2 SASEGT. As DNA, the CDR3 is TGTGCCAGCGACCGCGCCCTAGCGGCGAGGGCAGATACGCAGTATTTT. Translation gives CASDRALAARADTQYF.

The chain links TRBV29-1 to TRBJ1-1; possible D gene TRBD1, 6 bases. The CDR3 has 13 residues. The germline V and J ends were trimmed by 7 bases and 0 bases, with 12 bases remaining between them. Per the germline V gene, CDR1 is SQVTM and CDR2 is ANQGSEA. CDR3 region: CSANRELNTEAFF. The CDR3 coding sequence is TGCAGCGCGAACAGGGAATTGAACACTGAAGCTTTCTTT.

This clonotype came up a few times. This rearrangement joins TRBV7-9 to TRBJ1-2; no clear D gene. The V gene lost 0 bases and the J gene lost 5 bases, with 16 bases spanning the gap. Germline V gene lookup returns CDR1 SEHNR and CDR2 FQNEAQ (reference sequence). CDR3 length equals 16 residues. CDR3 region: CASSLAAGGFPYGYTF. Here the CDR3 DNA reads TGTGCCAGCAGCTTAGCCGCAGGTGGATTCCCTTATGGCTACACCTTC.

This clonotype was recorded many times. The rearrangement uses TRBV7-2 and TRBJ2-1; TRBD1 aligns across 8 bases. CDR3 length: 13 residues. CDR1 and CDR2 (germline): SGHTA, FQGNSA. The J segment lost 12 bases and the V segment lost 0 bases, leaving 4 bases of the junction unmatched. CDR3 sequence (DNA): TGTGCCAGCAGCTTAGCGAGACAGGGGAGGCAGTTCTTC. This sequence encodes CASSLARQGRQFF.

The chain employs TRBV19 and TRBJ2-3; the D gene is possibly TRBD2 (5 bases). Germline lookup yields CDR1 LNHDA and CDR2 SQIVND (reference sequence). This CDR3 contains 15 residues. V dropped 3 bases and J dropped 2 bases, with 12 bases sitting between them. The CDR3 sequence: CASSMKGANTDTQYF. Here the CDR3 DNA reads TGTGCCAGTAGTATGAAGGGAGCTAACACAGATACGCAGTATTTT.